This passage covers 3 T cell receptor beta chains from one sample sequenced in a study of control samples from healthy donors and cancer patients (dated by TCRdb to 2020 to 2022). The library was obtained by the immunoSEQ multiplex PCR assay. In TCRdb, the immuneACCESS table is reduced to in-frame sequences with V and J assigned. These tables do not hold every clone; where another copy was compared, an unresolved V gene accounts for under half, and the others remain unexplained. The sample table contains 90,000 to 150,000 clones; only one count was recorded for 70% to 90% of them. The top ten clones comprise roughly 43% of the sample. Sequencing input: blood. The origin of the receptors is a man in his forties or fifties in good health.

The chain combines TRBV5-4 with TRBJ2-3; D possibly corresponds to TRBD2 (5 bases). Germline CDR1 SGHNT, CDR2 YYREEE (reference sequence). The CDR3 consists of 14 residues. With 4 bases removed from V and 5 bases from J, the gap between germline ends came to 14 bases. The CDR3 DNA reads as TGTGCCAGCAGCCTCGACGGGATAGTAGATACGCAGTATTTT. This sequence encodes CASSLDGIVDTQYF.

V and J are TRBV2 and TRBJ2-5; D is undetermined. CDR1 SNHLY and CDR2 FYNNEI come from the germline V gene. This CDR3 spans 15 amino acids. The germline V and J ends were trimmed by 3 bases and 4 bases, with 15 bases remaining between them. The CDR3 DNA reads as TGTGCCAGCAGTGAGCACTTGTCAGCAGGAGAGACCCAGTACTTC. Translation: CASSEHLSAGETQYF.

The chain employs TRBV7-2 and TRBJ2-7; no clear D gene. Germline V gives CDR1 SGHTA, CDR2 FQGNSA. Trimming cost V 5 bases and J 4 bases, with 18 bases left between them. There are 15 residues in the CDR3. The CDR3 reads CASSPPRALQYEQYF. For the CDR3, the DNA is TGTGCCAGCAGCCCCCCCCGGGCGCTCCAATACGAGCAGTACTTC.